This T cell receptor (beta chain) was sequenced in a study of T cell responses to AZD1222 COVID-19 vaccine. Broader study findings: Spike-spanning, vaccine-associated CD4 TCRs were dominant at 160-218 and 743-854. Females outnumbered males among donors, who were mostly white British; clonal diversity was possibly underestimated. Close to half of spike-specific TCRs reportedly recognize unmutated variant regions. Only a handful of AZD1222 recipients tested seropositive at baseline.

Germline V gene sequence: CDR1 LNHDA, CDR2 SQIVND (reference sequence). Trimming pared 4 bases from V and 4 bases from J, leaving 13 bases between. CDR3 length: 14 residues. Libraries were prepared by immunoSEQ multiplex PCR; TCRdb keeps only in-frame clonotypes and omits some of them. The sample includes roughly 100,000 clones, around 80% of them seen just once. In the case of this clone: Antigen: not known.

This specimen was peripheral blood, taken on day 0 of AZD1222 vaccination. V is TRBV19 and J is TRBJ1-2; the D is unclear. The TCR comes from an adult in good health. The CDR3: CASSTGPAIYGYTF. The CDR3 DNA follows: TGTGCCAGTAGTACCGGACCGGCGATCTATGGCTACACCTTC.